This T cell receptor (beta chain) was retrieved from a study of cytomegalovirus exposure and HLA in healthy donors. Germline loops: CDR1 MNHNY, CDR2 SVGAGI (reference sequence). This CDR3 contains 15 residues. 60 Vbeta and 13 Jbeta primers were used in PCR. Produced via immunoSEQ multiplex PCR; TCRdb's table is partial and in-frame only. Of tens of thousands of clones in the sample, around 80% were seen once. In the case of this clone: One end of the junction varies from germline; a read error may be responsible.

The receptor's source is a male donor in good health and CMV-seronegative. Sequencing was done on a sample of PBMCs. This chain uses TRBV6-6 with TRBJ1-5; tentative D call: TRBD1 (5 bases). CDR3 DNA: TGTGCCAGCAATTTGGCGGGGGACGGCAATCAGCCCCAGAATTTT. It encodes CASNLAGDGNQPQNF.